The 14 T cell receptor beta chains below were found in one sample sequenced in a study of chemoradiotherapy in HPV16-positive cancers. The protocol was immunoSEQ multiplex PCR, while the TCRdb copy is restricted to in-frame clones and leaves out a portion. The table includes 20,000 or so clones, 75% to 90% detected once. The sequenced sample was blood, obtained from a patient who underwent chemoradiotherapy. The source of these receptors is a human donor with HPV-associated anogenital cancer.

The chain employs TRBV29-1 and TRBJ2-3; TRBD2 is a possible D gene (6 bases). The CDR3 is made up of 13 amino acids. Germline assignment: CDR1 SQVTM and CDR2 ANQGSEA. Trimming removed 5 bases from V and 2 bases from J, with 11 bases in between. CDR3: CSVLGLDTDTQYF. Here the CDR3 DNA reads TGCAGCGTTCTGGGACTGGACACAGATACGCAGTATTTT.

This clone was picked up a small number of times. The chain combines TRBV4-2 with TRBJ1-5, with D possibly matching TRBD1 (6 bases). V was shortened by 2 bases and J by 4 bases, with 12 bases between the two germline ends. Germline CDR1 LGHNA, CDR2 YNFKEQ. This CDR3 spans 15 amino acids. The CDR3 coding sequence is TGTGCCAGCAGCCAAAGGAGGGGGGGTAATCAGCCCCAGCATTTT. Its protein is CASSQRRGGNQPQHF.

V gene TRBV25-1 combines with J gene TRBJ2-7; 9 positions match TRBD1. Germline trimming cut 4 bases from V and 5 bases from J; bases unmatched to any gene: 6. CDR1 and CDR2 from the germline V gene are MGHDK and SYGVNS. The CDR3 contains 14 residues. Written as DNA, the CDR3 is TGTGCCAGCAGTGCAGGACAGGGGATCCACGAGCAGTACTTC. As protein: CASSAGQGIHEQYF.

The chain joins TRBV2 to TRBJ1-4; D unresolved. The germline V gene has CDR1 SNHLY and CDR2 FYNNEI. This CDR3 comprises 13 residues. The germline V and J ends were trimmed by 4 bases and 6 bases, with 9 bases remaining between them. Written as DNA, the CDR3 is TGTGCCAGCAGTGTAGGGTTAGATGAAAAACTGTTTTTT. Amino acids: CASSVGLDEKLFF.

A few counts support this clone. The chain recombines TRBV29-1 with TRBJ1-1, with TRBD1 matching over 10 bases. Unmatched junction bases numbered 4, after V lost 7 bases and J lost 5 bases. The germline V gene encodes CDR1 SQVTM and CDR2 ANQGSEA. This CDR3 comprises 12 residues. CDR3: CSAGQGGTEAFF. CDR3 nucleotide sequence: TGCAGCGCTGGACAGGGGGGAACTGAAGCTTTCTTT.

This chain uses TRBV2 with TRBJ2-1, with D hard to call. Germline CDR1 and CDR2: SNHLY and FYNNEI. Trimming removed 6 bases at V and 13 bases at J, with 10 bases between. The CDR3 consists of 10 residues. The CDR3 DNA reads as TGTGCCAGCAGCGCATCTCTTCAGTTCTTC. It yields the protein CASSASLQFF.

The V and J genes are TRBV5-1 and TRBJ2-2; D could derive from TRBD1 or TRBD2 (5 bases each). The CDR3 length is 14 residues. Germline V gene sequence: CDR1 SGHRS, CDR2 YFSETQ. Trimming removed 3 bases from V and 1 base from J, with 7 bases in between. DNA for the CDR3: TGCGCCAGCAGCTGGGACGGGAACACCGGGGAGCTGTTTTTT. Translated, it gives CASSWDGNTGELFF.

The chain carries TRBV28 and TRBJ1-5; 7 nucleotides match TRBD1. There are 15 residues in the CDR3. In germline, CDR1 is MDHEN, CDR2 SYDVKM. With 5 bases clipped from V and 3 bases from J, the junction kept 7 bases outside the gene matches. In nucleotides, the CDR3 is TGTGCCAGCAGTCCCCCGACAGGGAACAATCAGCCCCAGCATTTT. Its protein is CASSPPTGNNQPQHF.

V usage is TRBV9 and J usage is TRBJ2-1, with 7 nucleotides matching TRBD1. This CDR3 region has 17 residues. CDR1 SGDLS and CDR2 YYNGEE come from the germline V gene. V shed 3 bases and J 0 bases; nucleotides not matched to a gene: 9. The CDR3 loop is CASSAFGTVSSYNEQFF. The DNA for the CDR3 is TGTGCCAGCAGCGCCTTCGGGACAGTAAGCTCCTACAATGAGCAGTTCTTC.

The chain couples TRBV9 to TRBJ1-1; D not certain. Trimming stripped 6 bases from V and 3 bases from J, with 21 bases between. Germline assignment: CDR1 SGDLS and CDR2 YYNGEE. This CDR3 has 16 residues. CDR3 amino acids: CASKAGGPFPDTEAFF. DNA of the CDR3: TGTGCCAGCAAAGCGGGCGGCCCGTTTCCGGACACTGAAGCTTTCTTT. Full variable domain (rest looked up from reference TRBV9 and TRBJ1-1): DSGVTQTPKHLITATGQRVTLRCSPRSGDLSVYWYQQSLDQGLQFLIQYYNGEERAKGNILERFSAQQFPDLHSELNLSSLELGDSALYFCASKAGGPFPDTEAFFGQGTRLTVV.

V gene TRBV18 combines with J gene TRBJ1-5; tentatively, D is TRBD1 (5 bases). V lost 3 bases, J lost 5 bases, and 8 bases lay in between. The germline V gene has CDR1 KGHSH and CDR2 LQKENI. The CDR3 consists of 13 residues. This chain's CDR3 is CASSPDTDQPQHF. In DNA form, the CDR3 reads TGTGCCAGCTCACCGGACACAGATCAGCCCCAGCATTTT.

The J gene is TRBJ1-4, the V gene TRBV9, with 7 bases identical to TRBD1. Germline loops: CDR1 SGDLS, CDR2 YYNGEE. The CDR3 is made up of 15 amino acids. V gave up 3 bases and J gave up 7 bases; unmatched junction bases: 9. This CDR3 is CASSEDRFAGEKLFF. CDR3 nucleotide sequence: TGTGCCAGCAGCGAGGACAGGTTTGCCGGTGAAAAACTGTTTTTT.

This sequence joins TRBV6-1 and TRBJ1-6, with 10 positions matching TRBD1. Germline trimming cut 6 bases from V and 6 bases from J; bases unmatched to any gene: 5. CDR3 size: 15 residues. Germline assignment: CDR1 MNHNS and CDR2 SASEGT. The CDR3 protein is CASRPTGGRNSPLHF. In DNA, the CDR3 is TGTGCCAGCAGACCGACAGGGGGCCGTAATTCACCCCTCCACTTT.

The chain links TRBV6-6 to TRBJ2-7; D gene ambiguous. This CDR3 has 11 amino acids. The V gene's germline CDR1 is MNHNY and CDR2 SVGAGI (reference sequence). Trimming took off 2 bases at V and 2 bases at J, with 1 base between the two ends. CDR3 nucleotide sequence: TGTGCCAGCAGTTACGCCTACGAGCAGTACTTC. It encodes CASSYAYEQYF.